The clone carrying this T cell receptor beta chain was observed a few times. The antigen is undetermined. The sample originates from a study of T-cell memory formation after mild COVID-19. Study results and limitations: Second-wave clones that peaked on day 37 lacked confirmed SARS-CoV-2 specificity.

The V gene end was trimmed by 4 bases and the J gene end by 4 bases; junction bases not matched to a gene: 5. Germline CDR1 is SGHTA and CDR2 is FQGTGA. This CDR3 is built from 15 residues. Researchers used 5'RACE with constant-segment primers to make TCR alpha and TCR beta cDNA libraries that carry sample barcodes and UMIs. TCRdb recomputed calls from the 5' RACE reads with MiXCR, one row per CDR3 protein. The sample includes fewer than 350,000 distinct CDR3 sequences, roughly an eighth of them seen just once. The clonotype comes from a man between 18 and 35 years old who had mild COVID-19 (a few samples of this study predate the infection). Cell type and time point are not known. This chain joins TRBV7-3 and TRBJ2-1; 9 nucleotides match TRBD2. The sequencing input was PBMCs or a T cell subset sorted from them (not recorded which). CDR3 DNA: TGTGCCAGCAGCTGGGCTAGCGGGGCATACAATGAGCAGTTCTTC. It specifies CASSWASGAYNEQFF.